The 8 T cell receptor beta chains given below trace back to one sample, sequenced in a study of T cell responses to AZD1222 COVID-19 vaccine. Using immunoSEQ multiplex PCR, the repertoire was profiled, and TCRdb retains in-frame clones only, with some absent. Here the sample spans about 180,000 clones, about 90% being singletons. Sequenced material: peripheral blood, taken on day 0 of AZD1222 vaccination. Source of these receptors: an adult in good health.

This chain links TRBV5-5 with TRBJ1-6; 7 nucleotides align to TRBD1. This CDR3 is built from 18 residues. CDR1 is SGHKS and CDR2 is YYEKEE in the germline V gene (reference sequence). V lost 0 bases, J lost 0 bases, and 6 bases stayed unmatched. CDR3 sequence: CASSLDGQARSYNSPLHF. DNA of the CDR3: TGTGCCAGCAGCTTGGACGGACAGGCCCGCTCCTATAATTCACCCCTCCACTTT.

The chain has TRBV7-2 and TRBJ2-1, with TRBD2 matching 14 bases. CDR1 is SGHTA and CDR2 is FQGNSA in the germline V gene. V shed 1 base and J 12 bases; nucleotides not matched to a gene: 2. CDR3 length: 14 amino acids. Here the CDR3 reads CASSLGGLAGGQFF. The DNA for the CDR3 is TGTGCCAGCAGCTTAGGCGGACTAGCGGGGGGGCAGTTCTTC.

The V and J genes are TRBV30 and TRBJ1-4, with 8 bases lining up with TRBD1. CDR1 and CDR2 (germline): GTSNPN, SVGIG (reference sequence). The length of the CDR3 is 15 residues. The trim removed 3 bases at V and 4 bases at J, leaving 7 bases unmatched. The DNA for the CDR3 is TGTGCCTGGAGACTATTACAGGGGGTTAATGAAAAACTGTTTTTT. It codes for CAWRLLQGVNEKLFF.

The chain couples TRBV28 to TRBJ2-3, with TRBD1 identical over 8 bases. Germline V CDR1 and CDR2: MDHEN, SYDVKM. The CDR3 is made up of 15 amino acids. The V and J ends lost 8 bases and 4 bases, in that order; junction bases with no gene match: 11. In DNA form, the CDR3 reads TGTGCCAGCTCGAGGACAGGGAATTTGGCAGATACGCAGTATTTT. This codes for CASSRTGNLADTQYF. Complete variable domain (other parts from reference TRBV28 and TRBJ2-3): DVKVTQSSRYLVKRTGEKVFLECVQDMDHENMFWYRQDPGLGLRLIYFSYDVKMKEKGDIPEGYSVSREKKERFSLILESASTNQTSMYLCASSRTGNLADTQYFGPGTRLTVL.

The genes are TRBV6-5 and TRBJ1-1, with a weak D call TRBD1 (5 bases). V was cut by 10 bases and J by 5 bases, with 17 bases left in between. CDR3 length: 13 amino acids. Per the germline V gene, CDR1 is MNHEY and CDR2 is SVGAGI. In nucleotides, the CDR3 is TGTGCCAATTCCGGGGGAATCCTTACTGAAGCTTTCTTT. This encodes CANSGGILTEAFF.

The chain recombines TRBV5-1 with TRBJ1-3, with no clear D. CDR3 length equals 14 residues. Trimming shortened V by 0 bases and J by 4 bases, and 8 bases separated the two germline ends. The V gene's germline CDR1 is SGHRS and CDR2 YFSETQ. CDR3 in DNA: TGCGCCAGCAGCTTGGCCGGCAGCGGAAACACCATATATTTT. This gives the protein CASSLAGSGNTIYF. Full variable domain (remainder filled in from reference TRBV5-1 and TRBJ1-3): KAGVTQTPRYLIKTRGQQVTLSCSPISGHRSVSWYQQTPGQGLQFLFEYFSETQRNKGNFPGRFSGRQFSNSRSEMNVSTLELGDSALYLCASSLAGSGNTIYFGEGSWLTVV.

This sequence joins TRBV9 and TRBJ2-1, with 11 bases that match TRBD2. CDR1 SGDLS and CDR2 YYNGEE come from the germline V gene. CDR3 length equals 18 residues. V lost 1 base and J lost 0; bases outside the gene matches: 6. DNA for the CDR3: TGTGCCAGCAGCGTAACTAGCGGGGGACCTAGCTCCTACAATGAGCAGTTCTTC. Translated, it gives CASSVTSGGPSSYNEQFF.

The J gene is TRBJ1-1, the V gene TRBV27; D is undetermined. Germline V gives CDR1 MNHEY, CDR2 SMNVEV (reference sequence). This CDR3 has 13 amino acids. Between the trimmed V and J ends, which lost 4 bases and 4 bases, there was a span of 10 bases. CDR3 amino acids: CASSYRRITEAFF. The CDR3 nucleotides read TGTGCCAGCAGTTATCGGAGGATCACTGAAGCTTTCTTT.